Following are 30 T cell receptor beta chains from one sample sequenced in a study of blood T cell repertoires in COVID-19. Profiled with immunoSEQ multiplex PCR; TCRdb holds only in-frame clones, not every one. The data hold 400,000 to 500,000 clones, with about 88% observed a single time. Source material: PBMCs or T cells enriched from blood (not recorded which). The receptors shown here come from a woman between 18 and 29 years old who had been exposed to COVID-19.

This chain uses TRBV25-1 with TRBJ1-1, with a tentative D call TRBD1 (6 bases). The germline CDR1 and CDR2 sequences are MGHDK and SYGVNS. V shed 0 bases and J shed 11 bases, with 13 bases lying between them. The CDR3 is 13 residues long. CDR3 DNA: TGTGCCAGCAGTGAATATAGGGCAGGGGCCGCTTTCTTT. It specifies CASSEYRAGAAFF.

V and J are TRBV18 and TRBJ1-3; 7 nucleotides match TRBD1. This CDR3 comprises 18 residues. Germline V CDR1 and CDR2: KGHSH, LQKENI. J was trimmed by 4 bases and V by 0 bases; bases with no gene match: 12. CDR3 nucleotides: TGTGCCAGCTCACCACCAAACCCCTCAGGACAGGCCGGAAACACCATATATTTT. Translated: CASSPPNPSGQAGNTIYF.

The rearrangement uses TRBV7-3 and TRBJ2-1; TRBD1 agrees at 10 bases. Trimming at V came to 3 bases and at J to 6 bases, leaving 5 bases not matched to a gene. The CDR3 length is 15 residues. The germline CDR1 and CDR2 sequences are SGHTA and FQGTGA. The CDR3 DNA follows: TGTGCCAGCAGCTTGGCTAGGGACAGGGGCAATGAGCAGTTCTTC. Its translation: CASSLARDRGNEQFF. The whole variable domain, remainder taken from reference TRBV7-3 and TRBJ2-1, is GAGVSQTPSNKVTEKGKYVELRCDPISGHTALYWYRQSLGQGPEFLIYFQGTGAADDSGLPNDRFFAVRPEGSVSTLKIQRTERGDSAVYLCASSLARDRGNEQFFGPGTRLTVL.

This clone was picked up a small number of times. This sequence joins TRBV30 and TRBJ1-2; no clear D. Germline CDR1 and CDR2: GTSNPN and SVGIG (reference sequence). Trimming took 8 bases from V and 4 from J, leaving 14 bases between them. The CDR3 spans 12 residues. This chain's CDR3 is CARADTGYGYTF. The DNA for the CDR3 is TGTGCCAGGGCCGATACGGGCTATGGCTACACCTTC. Variable domain in full (rest from reference TRBV30 and TRBJ1-2): SQTIHQWPATLVQPVGSPLSLECTVEGTSNPNLYWYRQAAGRGLQLLFYSVGIGQISSEVPQNLSASRPQDRQFILSSKKLLLSDSGFYLCARADTGYGYTFGSGTRLTVV.

The chain joins TRBV9 to TRBJ2-1; the match to TRBD2 covers 11 bases. This CDR3 has 15 amino acids. Trimming cost V 2 bases and J 8 bases; bases outside gene matches: 6. The germline CDR1 and CDR2 sequences are SGDLS and YYNGEE. This CDR3 reads CASSVSGGGADEQFF. DNA of the CDR3: TGTGCCAGCAGCGTTAGCGGGGGGGGAGCTGATGAGCAGTTCTTC.

This clone occurred a few times. An end of the junction does not agree with germline; a read error may underlie this. Written as DNA, the CDR3 is TGTGCCAGCAGTTTAGGGGCAGGGGCCTCGGTCACCTTT. It is translated as CASSLGAGASVTF. The V call is TRBV12-3 or TRBV12-4, the J call TRBJ1-1; a weak D match, TRBD1 (6 bases). The CDR3 consists of 13 residues.

The chain combines TRBV14 with TRBJ2-3, with D maybe TRBD2 (6 bases). This CDR3 contains 15 residues. Germline assignment: CDR1 SGHDN and CDR2 FVKESK. V lost 5 bases, J lost 2 bases, and 14 bases lay in between. CDR3 residues: CASSSGRRATDTQYF. CDR3 nucleotides: TGTGCCAGCAGCTCAGGACGGAGGGCCACAGATACGCAGTATTTT.

This chain joins TRBV19 and TRBJ1-1, with TRBD1 matching over 8 bases. The CDR3 totals 14 residues. The germline V gene encodes CDR1 LNHDA and CDR2 SQIVND (reference sequence). Unmatched junction bases numbered 4, after V lost 3 bases and J lost 4 bases. The CDR3 region has the DNA TGTGCCAGTAGTATTCCCACAGGGGGCACTGAAGCTTTCTTT. This codes for CASSIPTGGTEAFF.

This clone showed up just once. The rearrangement links TRBV19 to TRBJ2-7; 7 bases map to TRBD1. V shed 4 bases and J 0 bases; nucleotides not matched to a gene: 9. CDR1 is LNHDA, CDR2 SQIVND, per germline (reference sequence). This CDR3 is built from 16 residues. The CDR3 reads CASSTDRAVVSYEQYF. CDR3 DNA sequence: TGTGCCAGTAGTACTGACAGGGCAGTCGTCTCCTACGAGCAGTACTTC.

The CDR3 DNA follows: TGTGCCAGCAGTTTACGTACGAACCGACAGGGATACGAGCAGTACTTC. Encoded protein: CASSLRTNRQGYEQYF. The rearrangement links TRBV27 to TRBJ2-7, with 7 bases fitting TRBD1. Germline CDR1 and CDR2: MNHEY and SMNVEV (reference sequence). The CDR3 sequence is 16 residues long. V shed 2 bases, J shed 4 bases, and the junction held 11 bases outside the gene matches.

This clone has a single count. The V and J genes are TRBV21-1 and TRBJ1-5; the D segment call TRBD1 is taken from the table without a DNA check. TRBV21-1 is classified as a pseudogene. The CDR3 extends over 14 amino acids. DNA for the CDR3: TGTGCCAGCAGCAAAGTGGCCAACAATCAGCCCCAGCATTTT. Protein: CASSKVANNQPQHF.

The gene calls are TRBV7-8 and TRBJ2-1; maybe TRBD2 (7 bases). Trimming removed 3 bases at V and 2 bases at J, with 14 bases between. Germline V CDR1 and CDR2: SGHVS, FQNEAQ. This CDR3 region has 16 residues. The CDR3 sequence is CASSLGGLSPYNEQFF. In DNA, the CDR3 is TGTGCCAGCAGCTTGGGGGGGCTCTCTCCCTACAATGAGCAGTTCTTC.

The chain couples TRBV28 to TRBJ2-7; 8 bases are a match to TRBD1. From germline, CDR1 is MDHEN and CDR2 SYDVKM. The CDR3 extends over 15 amino acids. The J segment lost 4 bases and the V segment lost 5 bases, leaving 10 bases of the junction unmatched. The CDR3, as DNA: TGTGCCAGCAGTGCAAGGGCCAGGGGGCGATACGAGCAGTACTTC. Amino acid sequence: CASSARARGRYEQYF.

The rearrangement joins TRBV2 to TRBJ2-3; 11 nucleotides agree with TRBD2. In germline, CDR1 is SNHLY, CDR2 FYNNEI. CDR3 length: 18 residues. Losses at the gene ends were 4 bases for V and 7 bases for J; bases not matched to a gene: 16. CDR3 coding DNA: TGTGCCAGCAGTGTTTCGTCTCGGCTAGCGGGGGGATTGAATACGCAGTATTTT. This encodes CASSVSSRLAGGLNTQYF.

The chain recombines TRBV5-1 with TRBJ2-7; TRBD2 matches 11 bases. The CDR3 is made up of 15 amino acids. The germline CDR1 and CDR2 sequences are SGHRS and YFSETQ. J was trimmed by 3 bases and V by 5 bases; bases with no gene match: 7. The CDR3 region is CASRLGGTSGYEQYF. The CDR3 region has the DNA TGCGCCAGCAGATTAGGGGGGACTAGCGGCTACGAGCAGTACTTC.

The V call is TRBV6-2 or TRBV6-3, the J call TRBJ2-7, with TRBD1 as a possible D gene (5 bases). This CDR3 is built from 14 residues. Germline V CDR1 and CDR2: MNHEY, SVGEGT. V lost 3 bases, J lost 5 bases, and 14 bases lay in between. The CDR3 bases are TGTGCCAGCAGTTATTCCCCAGGGTCGGACGAGCAGTACTTC. It specifies CASSYSPGSDEQYF.

This chain connects TRBV20-1 to TRBJ1-1; no definite D call. Trimming cost V 5 bases and J 6 bases, with 7 bases left between them. The CDR3 is made up of 10 amino acids. Germline V gene sequence: CDR1 DFQATT, CDR2 SNEGSKA (reference sequence). The CDR3 DNA is TGCAGTGCTCCTAGCGCTGAAGCTTTCTTT. This sequence encodes CSAPSAEAFF.

This clone was seen just once. This chain uses TRBV6-5 with TRBJ1-2; the D is unclear. Trimming removed 1 base at V and 4 bases at J, with 10 bases between. The CDR3 contains 14 residues. Per germline, CDR1 MNHEY and CDR2 SVGAGI. The CDR3 loop reads CASSYLRAGYGYTF. The CDR3 nucleotides read TGTGCCAGCAGTTACTTGAGGGCAGGCTATGGCTACACCTTC.

The rearrangement uses TRBV5-6 and TRBJ1-5; no definite D call. V was cut by 2 bases and J by 0 bases, with 9 bases left in between. Germline-derived CDR1 and CDR2 are SGHDT and YYEEEE. This CDR3 is 15 amino acids long. DNA of the CDR3: TGTGCCAGCAGCTTTTGGAGGGATAGCAATCAGCCCCAGCATTTT. Protein product: CASSFWRDSNQPQHF.

Points on this clone: A much larger clonotype is one base distant, so this may be a read error. Distinct nucleotide sequences in the sample also encode this CDR3. The CDR3 nucleotides are TGTGCCTGGAGTGTACAGGGCAATCAGCCCCAGCATTTT. Translated, it gives CAWSVQGNQPQHF. The chain links TRBV30 to TRBJ1-5; possible D gene TRBD1, 5 bases. With 0 bases removed from V and 2 bases from J, the gap between germline ends came to 5 bases. This CDR3 comprises 13 residues. CDR1 is GTSNPN, CDR2 SVGIG, per germline (reference sequence).

The V call is TRBV7-3, the J call TRBJ2-3, with 9 positions matching TRBD1. The V gene end was trimmed by 4 bases and the J gene end by 4 bases; junction bases not matched to a gene: 3. From germline, CDR1 is SGHTA and CDR2 FQGTGA. This CDR3 region has 14 residues. The CDR3 is CASSSDRGADTQYF. CDR3 coding DNA: TGTGCCAGCAGCTCGGACAGGGGAGCAGATACGCAGTATTTT.

The chain joins TRBV30 to TRBJ2-5; the D gene is possibly TRBD2 (6 bases). This CDR3 region has 15 residues. Trimming stripped 0 bases from V and 5 bases from J, with 16 bases between. The germline CDR1 and CDR2 sequences are GTSNPN and SVGIG (reference sequence). Here the CDR3 reads CAWSVGLAVLETQYF. DNA for the CDR3: TGTGCCTGGAGTGTAGGGTTAGCGGTCCTGGAGACCCAGTACTTC.

The sample holds one count of this clone. The rearrangement joins TRBV19 to TRBJ1-4; maybe TRBD1 (6 bases). The germline V and J ends were trimmed by 4 bases and 4 bases, with 16 bases remaining between them. CDR1 LNHDA and CDR2 SQIVND come from the germline V gene (reference sequence). There are 16 residues in the CDR3. CDR3 DNA: TGTGCCAGTAGTACCGAATACAGGGCTGGTAATGAAAAACTGTTTTTT. Translating gives CASSTEYRAGNEKLFF.

This chain joins TRBV10-1 and TRBJ2-5; 15 bases align to TRBD2. V shed 3 bases and J 4 bases; nucleotides not matched to a gene: 12. The CDR3 has 19 residues. CDR1 is WNHNN and CDR2 is SYGVQD in the germline V gene (reference sequence). The chain's CDR3 is CASSDSDPGLAGGGETQYF. As DNA, the CDR3 is TGCGCCAGCAGTGATTCGGATCCGGGACTAGCGGGAGGAGGAGAGACCCAGTACTTC.

This sequence joins TRBV7-2 and TRBJ1-1; D perhaps matches TRBD1 (5 bases). The CDR3 runs 15 residues. V lost 4 bases, J lost 3 bases, and 15 bases lay in between. Germline V lookup: CDR1 SGHTA, CDR2 FQGNSA. CDR3 in DNA: TGTGCCAGCAGCTCCTCGCAGGGAAGTTACACTGAAGCTTTCTTT. It is translated as CASSSSQGSYTEAFF.

V gene TRBV4-2 combines with J gene TRBJ2-3; 9 nucleotides line up with TRBD2. V lost 3 bases to trimming and J lost 2 bases; unmatched junction nucleotides: 12. CDR1 LGHNA and CDR2 YNFKEQ come from the germline V gene. CDR3 length: 18 amino acids. The CDR3 loop reads CASSHGTSSLLLTDTQYF. In DNA form, the CDR3 reads TGTGCCAGCAGCCACGGGACTAGCAGCCTACTCCTCACAGATACGCAGTATTTT.

In this sample, this clone turned up a few times. The chain carries TRBV14 and TRBJ2-2; D uncertain. V lost 1 base to trimming and J lost 1 base, with 4 bases between them. The CDR3 has 14 residues. Germline V gives CDR1 SGHDN, CDR2 FVKESK. CDR3 bases: TGTGCCAGCAGCCAAGTCCTGAACACCGGGGAGCTGTTTTTT. The encoded protein is CASSQVLNTGELFF.

The sample holds a few counts of this clone. J is TRBJ1-5 and V is TRBV4-2; D is perhaps TRBD1 (6 bases). Germline CDR1 is LGHNA and CDR2 is YNFKEQ. CDR3 length equals 15 residues. V was trimmed by 0 bases and J by 2 bases, leaving 8 bases between them. Here the CDR3 reads CASSQEAGGNQPQHF. CDR3 sequence (DNA): TGTGCCAGCAGCCAAGAAGCAGGGGGCAATCAGCCCCAGCATTTT.

This clone occurred once. This chain connects TRBV11-2 to TRBJ2-7; D gene unclear. The V end lost 3 bases, the J end lost 3 bases, and 9 bases lay between the germline ends. Germline V gene sequence: CDR1 SGHAT, CDR2 FQNNGV. The CDR3 is 13 amino acids. The CDR3 nucleotides read TGTGCCAGCAGCTTCACTACCAACTACGAGCAGTACTTC. Translated: CASSFTTNYEQYF.

V usage is TRBV5-1 and J usage is TRBJ1-6, with D uncertain. Germline CDR1 SGHRS, CDR2 YFSETQ. Trimming took 0 bases from V and 5 from J, leaving 12 bases between them. CDR3 length: 16 amino acids. For the CDR3, the DNA is TGCGCCAGCAGCTTGGCAGCAGCTCTAGATAATTCACCCCTCCACTTT. Its protein product is CASSLAAALDNSPLHF.